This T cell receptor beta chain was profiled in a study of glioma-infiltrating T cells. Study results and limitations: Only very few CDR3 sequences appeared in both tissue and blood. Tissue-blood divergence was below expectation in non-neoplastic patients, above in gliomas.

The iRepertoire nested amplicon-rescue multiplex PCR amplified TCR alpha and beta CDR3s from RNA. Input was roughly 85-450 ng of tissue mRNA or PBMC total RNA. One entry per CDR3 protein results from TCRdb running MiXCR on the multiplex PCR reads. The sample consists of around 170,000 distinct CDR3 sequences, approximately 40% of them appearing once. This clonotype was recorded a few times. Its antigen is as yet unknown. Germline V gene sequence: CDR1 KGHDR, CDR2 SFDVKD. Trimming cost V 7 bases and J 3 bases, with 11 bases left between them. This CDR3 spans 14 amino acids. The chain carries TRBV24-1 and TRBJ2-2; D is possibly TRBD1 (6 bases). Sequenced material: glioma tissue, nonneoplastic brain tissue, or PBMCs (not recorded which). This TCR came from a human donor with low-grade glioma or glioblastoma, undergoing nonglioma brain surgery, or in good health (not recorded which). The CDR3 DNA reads TGTGCCACCAGCCGGACAGACCACACCGGGGAGCTGTTTTTT. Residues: CATSRTDHTGELFF.